This passage covers 25 T cell receptor beta chains from one sample sequenced in a study of Ad26.COV2.S vaccination and SARS-CoV-2 variants. Clones were read by immunoSEQ multiplex PCR, and TCRdb kept only the in-frame ones, dropping some. The sample lists some 370,000 clones, 83% occurring once. Regarding treatment: about 20 received Ad26.COV2.S at low or high dose, single or two shots; about 5 received placebo; per-sample allocation not given. Vaccine and placebo recipients were sampled on day 63 after the first injection. This specimen was peripheral blood, taken in a trial of Ad26.COV2.S vaccine versus placebo. The source is a person between 18 and 60 years old who received the Ad26.COV2.S COVID-19 vaccine or a placebo.

The CDR3 spells CASSHDRGADTQYF. For the CDR3, the DNA is TGTGCCAGCAGCCATGACAGAGGGGCAGATACGCAGTATTTT. V usage is TRBV11-3 and J usage is TRBJ2-3; D might be TRBD1 or TRBD2, each matching 5 bases. The ends were cut back, 5 bases at V and 4 bases at J, with 13 bases in the middle. CDR3 length: 14 residues. CDR1 SGHNT and CDR2 YENEEA come from the germline V gene.

This chain uses TRBV6-5 with TRBJ1-2; a possible D gene is TRBD1 (6 bases). Germline CDR1 reads MNHEY; CDR2 reads SVGAGI. V was cut by 10 bases and J by 6 bases, with 15 bases left in between. The CDR3 totals 12 residues. In DNA, the CDR3 is TGTGCCATGTCCTGGAGGGGGAATGGCTACACCTTC. Its translation: CAMSWRGNGYTF.

This clone came up once. This sequence joins TRBV25-1 and TRBJ1-1; 7 bases agree with TRBD1. V lost 3 bases to trimming and J lost 4 bases; unmatched junction nucleotides: 11. Germline V gives CDR1 MGHDK, CDR2 SYGVNS. The CDR3 length is 16 residues. This CDR3 reads CASSELTGERGTEAFF. DNA of the CDR3: TGTGCCAGCAGTGAGCTTACAGGGGAAAGGGGCACTGAAGCTTTCTTT.

The V call is TRBV6-5, the J call TRBJ1-3; 7 positions agree with TRBD1. The length of the CDR3 is 16 residues. Germline lookup yields CDR1 MNHEY and CDR2 SVGAGI. Germline trimming cut 0 bases from V and 8 bases from J; bases unmatched to any gene: 10. The CDR3 DNA follows: TGTGCCAGCAGTTACTCGCACAGGGGATTCCGGGACACCATATATTTT. Translating it yields CASSYSHRGFRDTIYF.

The V and J genes are TRBV5-5 and TRBJ2-3; 13 bases map to TRBD2. After removal of 2 bases from V and 4 bases from J, the junction contained 7 bases not matched to a gene. Looked up from germline, CDR1 is SGHKS and CDR2 is YYEKEE (reference sequence). The CDR3 contains 17 residues. The CDR3: CASSFTGLAGASDTQYF. CDR3 bases: TGTGCCAGCAGCTTCACCGGACTAGCGGGAGCGTCAGATACGCAGTATTTT.

This clone came up once. This chain links TRBV5-1 with TRBJ2-7; TRBD2 matches 12 bases. CDR1 is SGHRS and CDR2 is YFSETQ in the germline V gene. The junction had 7 bases not matched to a gene; V was cut back by 3 bases and J by 0 bases. The CDR3 is 17 amino acids. CDR3 nucleotide sequence: TGCGCCAGCAGCTGGACTAGCGGGAAAGAAGCCTCCTACGAGCAGTACTTC. Translation gives CASSWTSGKEASYEQYF.

The chain combines TRBV24-1 with TRBJ2-7; 7 bases match TRBD1. This CDR3 has 16 amino acids. After removal of 2 bases from V and 0 bases from J, the junction contained 6 bases not matched to a gene. The germline CDR1 and CDR2 sequences are KGHDR and SFDVKD. The CDR3 DNA reads TGTGCCACCAGTGATTCCGGGACAGCATCCTCCTACGAGCAGTACTTC. Protein sequence: CATSDSGTASSYEQYF.

The V gene is TRBV7-9, the J gene TRBJ1-2; D gene unclear. Trimming shortened V by 5 bases and J by 2 bases, and 15 bases separated the two germline ends. CDR1 is SEHNR, CDR2 FQNEAQ, per germline (reference sequence). This CDR3 spans 15 amino acids. This CDR3 is CASSPPRGWNYGYTF. CDR3 coding DNA: TGTGCCAGCAGCCCCCCACGGGGATGGAACTATGGCTACACCTTC.

This clone was seen only once. The chain uses TRBV24-1 and TRBJ2-1, with 15 bases lining up with TRBD2. Germline CDR1 and CDR2: KGHDR and SFDVKD. The CDR3 covers 16 residues. V shed 5 bases, J shed 3 bases, and the junction held 1 base outside the gene matches. CDR3 DNA sequence: TGTGCCACCAGTGGGACTAGCGGGAGGGGCTACAATGAGCAGTTCTTC. The encoded protein is CATSGTSGRGYNEQFF.

The J gene is TRBJ2-4, the V gene TRBV7-2; possible D gene TRBD2, 5 bases. The CDR3 extends over 14 amino acids. V was shortened by 0 bases and J by 8 bases, with 11 bases between the two germline ends. Germline V CDR1 and CDR2: SGHTA, FQGNSA. The CDR3 loop reads CASSLAGVEDIQYF. As DNA, the CDR3 is TGTGCCAGCAGCTTAGCCGGGGTCGAGGACATTCAGTACTTC.

The chain employs TRBV5-1 and TRBJ2-6; no reliable D call. Germline loops: CDR1 SGHRS, CDR2 YFSETQ. V was pared by 1 base and J by 0 bases, with 2 bases between. This CDR3 contains 14 residues. The CDR3 loop reads CASSLFSGANVLTF. The DNA for the CDR3 is TGCGCCAGCAGCTTGTTCTCTGGGGCCAACGTCCTGACTTTC.

The V and J genes are TRBV7-2 and TRBJ2-3; maybe TRBD2 (7 bases). The CDR3 spans 15 residues. V lost 2 bases and J 8 bases, leaving 17 bases between the germline ends. CDR1 and CDR2 (germline): SGHTA, FQGNSA. The CDR3 DNA follows: TGTGCCAGCAGCTTACGCGGGGGCGATTTAGTTACGCAGTATTTT. Translating it yields CASSLRGGDLVTQYF.

The chain has TRBV11-3 and TRBJ2-3; D uncertain. V was cut by 1 base and J by 4 bases, with 9 bases left in between. This CDR3 is 14 amino acids long. Germline assignment: CDR1 SGHNT and CDR2 YENEEA. CDR3 loop: CASSLGSGADTQYF. Here the CDR3 DNA reads TGTGCCAGCAGCTTAGGGTCAGGAGCAGATACGCAGTATTTT.

The chain's CDR3 is CASRLAGKQFF. The DNA for the CDR3 is TGTGCCAGCAGGCTAGCGGGAAAGCAGTTCTTC. The chain joins TRBV12-3 or TRBV12-4 to TRBJ2-1, with 9 bases lining up with TRBD2. The ends lost 6 bases at V and 11 bases at J; junction bases unmatched: 2. The CDR3 extends over 11 amino acids.

This rearrangement joins TRBV5-5 to TRBJ2-7; possibly TRBD1 for D (5 bases). V was cut by 0 bases and J by 2 bases, with 12 bases left in between. CDR1 is SGHKS, CDR2 YYEKEE, per germline (reference sequence). The CDR3 contains 15 residues. This CDR3 reads CASSLVTGATYEQYF. The CDR3 nucleotides read TGTGCCAGCAGCTTGGTTACAGGCGCTACCTACGAGCAGTACTTC.

The V and J genes are TRBV12-3 or TRBV12-4 and TRBJ2-5; TRBD1 matches 8 bases. Losses at the gene ends were 1 base for V and 5 bases for J; bases not matched to a gene: 0. The CDR3 sequence is 13 residues long. The CDR3 loop reads CASSLGQGETQYF. In DNA form, the CDR3 reads TGTGCCAGCAGTTTAGGACAGGGGGAGACCCAGTACTTC.

A single count supports this clone. The J gene is TRBJ1-5, the V gene TRBV6-5; no reliable D call. Trimming took off 0 bases at V and 4 bases at J, with 10 bases between the two ends. In germline, CDR1 is MNHEY, CDR2 SVGAGI. The CDR3 is 15 residues long. The CDR3 region is CASSYSGTRNQPQHF. The CDR3 DNA is TGTGCCAGCAGTTACTCGGGCACCAGAAATCAGCCCCAGCATTTT.

This clone was detected only a few times. The rearrangement joins TRBV5-6 to TRBJ2-6; maybe TRBD1 (5 bases). V lost 4 bases to trimming and J lost 8 bases, with 10 bases between them. CDR3 length equals 13 residues. Germline CDR1 and CDR2: SGHDT and YYEEEE. The CDR3 nucleotides read TGTGCCAGCAGCGGGGCCGTTTCCAACGTCCTGACTTTC. Its translation: CASSGAVSNVLTF.

This clone occurred a few times. The chain carries TRBV6-6 and TRBJ1-5, with a weak D call TRBD1 (6 bases). Germline CDR1 is MNHNY and CDR2 is SVGAGI (reference sequence). The CDR3 totals 17 residues. The V end was cut by 5 bases, the J end by 6 bases, with 23 bases between. CDR3 sequence reads: CASSHRTESMGTQPQHF. The CDR3 DNA sequence: TGTGCCAGCAGTCACCGGACAGAATCGATGGGTACTCAGCCCCAGCATTTT.

This rearrangement joins TRBV2 to TRBJ1-5; 9 nucleotides agree with TRBD1. The trim removed 7 bases at V and 8 bases at J, leaving 12 bases unmatched. The CDR3 is 15 amino acids. Germline loops: CDR1 SNHLY, CDR2 FYNNEI. CDR3 in DNA: TGTGCCAGCAAGAGGGGACAGGGCCCCAGTGAGCCCCAGCATTTT. Its protein product is CASKRGQGPSEPQHF.

V usage is TRBV18 and J usage is TRBJ2-1, with 9 bases aligning to TRBD2. The junction had 8 bases not matched to a gene; V was cut back by 3 bases and J by 2 bases. CDR3 length: 17 residues. Per germline, CDR1 KGHSH and CDR2 LQKENI. CDR3 in amino acids: CASSPPGGRGPYNEQFF. CDR3 nucleotides: TGTGCCAGCTCACCTCCGGGCGGGAGGGGACCCTACAATGAGCAGTTCTTC.

The V and J genes are TRBV4-2 and TRBJ2-5; D gene unclear. CDR3 length: 14 residues. Germline V lookup: CDR1 LGHNA, CDR2 YNFKEQ. V shed 4 bases and J shed 2 bases, with 11 bases lying between them. The CDR3 is CASSPGPNQETQYF. The CDR3 DNA reads as TGTGCCAGCAGCCCTGGGCCGAATCAAGAGACCCAGTACTTC.

V gene TRBV5-1 combines with J gene TRBJ2-3, with D unclear. Germline V gives CDR1 SGHRS, CDR2 YFSETQ. The CDR3 extends over 11 amino acids. Trimming pared 6 bases from V and 5 bases from J, leaving 7 bases between. In nucleotides, the CDR3 is TGCGCCAGCACCATTCGAGATACGCAGTATTTT. The encoded protein is CASTIRDTQYF.

In this sample, this clone turned up once. V is TRBV18 and J is TRBJ1-6, with 9 positions matching TRBD1. V lost 3 bases, J lost 14 bases, and 8 bases stayed unmatched. Germline CDR1 and CDR2: KGHSH and LQKENI. The CDR3 covers 14 residues. CDR3: CASSPGTGYSTLHF. For the CDR3, the DNA is TGTGCCAGCTCACCGGGGACAGGGTATTCCACCCTCCACTTT.

The rearrangement joins TRBV18 to TRBJ1-1; possibly TRBD1 for D (5 bases). V lost 3 bases and J lost 11, with 16 bases in between. This CDR3 region has 13 residues. The V gene's germline CDR1 is KGHSH and CDR2 LQKENI. The CDR3 protein is CASSPPSWGGAFF. The DNA of the CDR3 is TGTGCCAGCTCACCGCCGTCCTGGGGGGGGGCTTTCTTT.